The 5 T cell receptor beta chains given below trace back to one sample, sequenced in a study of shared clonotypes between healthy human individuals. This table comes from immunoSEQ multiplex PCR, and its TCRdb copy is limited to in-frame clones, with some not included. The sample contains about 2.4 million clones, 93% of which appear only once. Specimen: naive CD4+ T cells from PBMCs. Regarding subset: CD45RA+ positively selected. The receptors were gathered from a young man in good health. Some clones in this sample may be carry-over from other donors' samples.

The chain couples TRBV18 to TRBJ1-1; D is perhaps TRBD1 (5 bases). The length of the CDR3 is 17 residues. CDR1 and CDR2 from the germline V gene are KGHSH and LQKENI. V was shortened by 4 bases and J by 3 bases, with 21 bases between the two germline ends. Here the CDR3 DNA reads TGTGCCAGCTCACTTAACTTAGGGGCGCCTCTGGACACTGAAGCTTTCTTT. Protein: CASSLNLGAPLDTEAFF.

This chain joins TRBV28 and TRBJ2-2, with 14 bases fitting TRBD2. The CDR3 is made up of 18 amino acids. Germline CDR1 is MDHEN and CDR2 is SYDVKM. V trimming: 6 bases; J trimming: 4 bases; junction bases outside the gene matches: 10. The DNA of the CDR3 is TGTGCCAGCAGCTCGACTAGCGGGAGGGCCCGGGGCACCGGGGAGCTGTTTTTT. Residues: CASSSTSGRARGTGELFF.

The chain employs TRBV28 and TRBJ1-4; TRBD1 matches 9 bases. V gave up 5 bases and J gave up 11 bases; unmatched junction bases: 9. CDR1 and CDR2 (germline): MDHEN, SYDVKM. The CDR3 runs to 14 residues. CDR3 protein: CASSQPGTGWKLFF. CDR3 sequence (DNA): TGTGCCAGCAGTCAACCCGGGACAGGGTGGAAACTGTTTTTT.

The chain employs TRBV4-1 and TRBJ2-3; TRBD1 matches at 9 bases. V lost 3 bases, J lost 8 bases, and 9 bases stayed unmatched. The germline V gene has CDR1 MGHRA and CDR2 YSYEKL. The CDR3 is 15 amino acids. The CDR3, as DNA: TGCGCCAGCAGCCAGCCGGGACAGGGTCGAGGTACGCAGTATTTT. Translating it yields CASSQPGQGRGTQYF.

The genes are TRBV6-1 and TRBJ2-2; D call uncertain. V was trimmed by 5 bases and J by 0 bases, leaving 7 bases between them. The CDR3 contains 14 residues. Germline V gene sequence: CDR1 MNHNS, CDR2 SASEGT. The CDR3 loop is CASSTRSNTGELFF. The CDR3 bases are TGTGCCAGCAGTACCAGGTCGAACACCGGGGAGCTGTTTTTT.